The source of this T cell receptor beta chain is a study of post-analysis software for immune sequencing data. As to this clonotype: Its cognate antigen is unknown.

Prepared libraries of TCR beta cDNA carried unique molecular identifiers. Input amounts of roughly 0.85 to 11 million T cells were used. These gave around 500,000 cDNA molecules, so each molecule approximated one T cell. Via MiXCR, TCRdb re-called the PCR reads, giving one row per CDR3 protein. This sample yields about 820,000 distinct CDR3 sequences, of which about 50% are seen a single time; over 4% belongs to the top ten. Points from the study as a whole: Relative to controls, patients had 5 or 6 TRBV segments at higher frequency, with TRBV5-6, TRBV5-1 and TRBV20-1 among these.

Between the trimmed V and J ends, which lost 2 bases and 2 bases, there was a span of 13 bases. CDR1 is SGHRS and CDR2 is YFSETQ in the germline V gene. This CDR3 region has 15 residues. This TCR was sampled from a girl between 5 and 17 years old with multiple sclerosis. This chain links TRBV5-1 with TRBJ2-5; unclear D gene. The sequenced material came from blood. This chain's CDR3 is CASSFRPGRQETQYF. The CDR3 nucleotides read TGCGCCAGCAGCTTTCGTCCGGGCAGGCAAGAGACCCAGTACTTC.